This T cell receptor (beta chain) was profiled in a study of blood T cell repertoires in COVID-19. The CDR3 totals 11 residues. Germline-derived CDR1 and CDR2 are SQVTM and ANQGSEA. The V end lost 7 bases, the J end lost 10 bases, and 13 bases lay between the germline ends. Libraries were prepared by immunoSEQ multiplex PCR; TCRdb keeps only in-frame clonotypes and omits some of them. There are 40,000 or so clones in the sample; 80% to 90% occur only once, and 8.5% to 10% lies in the top ten. This clone was observed a handful of times. This chain links TRBV29-1 with TRBJ1-4; TRBD1 is a possible D gene (6 bases). The material sequenced was peripheral blood. This sequence was found in a man aged 25 to 45 with active or convalescent COVID-19. The CDR3 region is CSARTDSKLFF. CDR3 coding DNA: TGCAGCGCAAGGACAGACTCAAAACTGTTTTTT.